This TCR beta chain derives from a study of T cell repertoires in cytomegalovirus infection (dated by TCRdb to the late 2010s). In the study overall: Because public TCR beta signatures pointed to carriage of CMV infection together with the matching HLA type, the HLA type of each donor mattered for the analysis.

The germline V gene encodes CDR1 SNHLY and CDR2 FYNNEI. The cysteine opens and the phenylalanine closes a CDR3 of 16 amino acids. The read is trimmed to its CDR3 DNA, 48 bases read in frame from base 1. V trim: 8 bases; J trim: 7 bases; unmatched bases: 12. Points the paper makes about the study in general: In both this cohort and an independent cohort of some 370 donors, the cumulative frequency of public TCR beta family members distinguished carriers of CMV infection plus the relevant HLA type. In the ex vivo response, HLA-C-restricted CMV-specific TCR beta clonotypes were dominant, and in two of eight donors the single most frequent clonotype came from this HLA-C-restricted group.

This clonotype was counted many times. Its antigen has not been determined. Base qualities were left out, and no much larger clone turns up one base away. The sample was run on an Illumina HiSeq 1500. TCRdb trimmed the raw reads at Q25, called clones with MiXCR and kept productive beta chains. CDR3 protein sequences are deduplicated, and each keeps its most common genes and DNA. Here the sample has about 180,000 distinct CDR3 sequences; approximately 15% occur a single time. About a quarter of the sample comes from the top ten. This clonotype was sampled from a human donor in good health (CMV status not recorded). Some clones in this sample may be carry-over from other donors' samples. Material: PBMCs. The V and J genes are TRBV2 and TRBJ1-6; 9 nucleotides in the junction match TRBD1. The CDR3 is CASAGQGIFGNSPLHF. The nucleotide sequence reads as follows: TGTGCCAGCGCCGGACAGGGGATTTTTGGGAATTCACCCCTCCACTTT.